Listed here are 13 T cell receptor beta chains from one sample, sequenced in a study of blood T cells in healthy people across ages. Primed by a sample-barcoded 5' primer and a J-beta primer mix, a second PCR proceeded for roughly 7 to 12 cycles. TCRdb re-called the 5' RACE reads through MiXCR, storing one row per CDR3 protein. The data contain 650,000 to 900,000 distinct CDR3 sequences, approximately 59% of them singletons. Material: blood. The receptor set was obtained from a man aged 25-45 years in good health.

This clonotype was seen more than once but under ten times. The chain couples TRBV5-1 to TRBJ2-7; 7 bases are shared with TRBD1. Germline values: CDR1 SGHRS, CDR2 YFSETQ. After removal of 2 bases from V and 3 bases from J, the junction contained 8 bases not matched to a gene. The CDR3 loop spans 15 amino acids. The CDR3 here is CASSLSGQVYYEQYF. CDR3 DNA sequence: TGCGCCAGCAGCTTATCCGGACAGGTTTACTACGAGCAGTACTTC. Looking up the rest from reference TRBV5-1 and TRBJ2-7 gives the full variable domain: KAGVTQTPRYLIKTRGQQVTLSCSPISGHRSVSWYQQTPGQGLQFLFEYFSETQRNKGNFPGRFSGRQFSNSRSEMNVSTLELGDSALYLCASSLSGQVYYEQYFGPGTRLTVT.

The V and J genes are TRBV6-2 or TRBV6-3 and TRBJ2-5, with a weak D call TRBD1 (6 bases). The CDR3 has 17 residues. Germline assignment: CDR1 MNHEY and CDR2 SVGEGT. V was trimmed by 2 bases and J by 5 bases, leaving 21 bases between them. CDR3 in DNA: TGTGCCAGCAGTTACAGCTGGCCAGGGGTCTCCGACGAGACCCAGTACTTC. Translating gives CASSYSWPGVSDETQYF.

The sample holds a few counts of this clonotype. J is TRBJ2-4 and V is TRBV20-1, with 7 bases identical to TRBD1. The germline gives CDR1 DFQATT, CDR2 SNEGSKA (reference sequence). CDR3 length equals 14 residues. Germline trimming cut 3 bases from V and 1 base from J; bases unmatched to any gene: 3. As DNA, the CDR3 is TGCAGTGCTAGTCAGACAGGGGCCAAAAACATTCAGTACTTC. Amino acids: CSASQTGAKNIQYF.

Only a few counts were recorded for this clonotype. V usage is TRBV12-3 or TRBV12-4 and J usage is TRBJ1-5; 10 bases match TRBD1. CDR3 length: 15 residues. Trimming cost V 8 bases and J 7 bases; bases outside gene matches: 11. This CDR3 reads CASAPRGQGGQPQHF. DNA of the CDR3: TGTGCCAGCGCACCCCGAGGACAGGGGGGACAGCCCCAGCATTTT.

The CDR3 DNA is TGTGCCAGCAGCCCACTTTTGAGGGGGGGCCGAGAGACCCAGTTCTTC. Translating gives CASSPLLRGGRETQFF. V and J are TRBV4-2 and TRBJ2-5; a possible D gene is TRBD2 (7 bases). The end of the DNA fits TRBJ2-1 better, so the J call may be wrong. CDR1 and CDR2 from the germline V gene are LGHNA and YNFKEQ. This CDR3 spans 16 amino acids.

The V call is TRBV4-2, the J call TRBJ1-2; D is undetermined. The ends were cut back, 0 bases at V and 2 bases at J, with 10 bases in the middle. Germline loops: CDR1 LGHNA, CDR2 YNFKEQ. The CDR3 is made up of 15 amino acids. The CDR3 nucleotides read TGTGCCAGCAGCCAAGAACCTTTTCGAAACTATGGCTACACCTTC. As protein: CASSQEPFRNYGYTF.

This chain's CDR3 is CASSARDHEQYF. In DNA form, the CDR3 reads TGTGCCAGCTCGGCTCGGGATCACGAGCAGTACTTC. The V gene is TRBV2, the J gene TRBJ2-5; maybe TRBD2 (5 bases). Matching the DNA end better, TRBJ2-7 makes the J call doubtful. Germline CDR1 is SNHLY and CDR2 is FYNNEI. This CDR3 is 12 amino acids long.

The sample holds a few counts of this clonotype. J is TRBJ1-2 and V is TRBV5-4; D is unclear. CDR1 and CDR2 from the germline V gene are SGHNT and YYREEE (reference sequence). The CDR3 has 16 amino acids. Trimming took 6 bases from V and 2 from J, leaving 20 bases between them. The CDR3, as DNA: TGTGCCAGCACCCCGAGGAGGGCCGAGAAGAACTATGGCTACACCTTC. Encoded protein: CASTPRRAEKNYGYTF.

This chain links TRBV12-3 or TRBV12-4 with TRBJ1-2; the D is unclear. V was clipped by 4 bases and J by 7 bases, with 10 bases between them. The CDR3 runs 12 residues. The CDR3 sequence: CASSSTWGGYTF. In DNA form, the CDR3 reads TGTGCCAGCAGTTCGACCTGGGGTGGCTACACCTTC.

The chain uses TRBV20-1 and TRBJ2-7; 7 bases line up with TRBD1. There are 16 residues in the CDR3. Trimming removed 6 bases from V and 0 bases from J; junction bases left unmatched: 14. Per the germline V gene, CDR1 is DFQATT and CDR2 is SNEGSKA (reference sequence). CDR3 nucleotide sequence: TGCAGTGCACCCCCCATGCAGGGGACAGTCTCCTACGAGCAGTACTTC. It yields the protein CSAPPMQGTVSYEQYF.

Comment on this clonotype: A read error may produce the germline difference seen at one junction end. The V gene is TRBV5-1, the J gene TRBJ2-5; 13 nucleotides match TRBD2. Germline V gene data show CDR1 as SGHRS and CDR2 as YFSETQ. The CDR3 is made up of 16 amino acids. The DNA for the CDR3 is TGCGCCTGCAGCGAGGGACTAGCGGGGAACCAAGAGACCCAGTACTTC. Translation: CACSEGLAGNQETQYF.

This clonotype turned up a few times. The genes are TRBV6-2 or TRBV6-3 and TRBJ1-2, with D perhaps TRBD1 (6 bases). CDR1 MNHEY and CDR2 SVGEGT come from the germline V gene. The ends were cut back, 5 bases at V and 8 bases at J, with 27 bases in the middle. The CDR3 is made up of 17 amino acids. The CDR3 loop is CASSDRRTTDSYRGYTF. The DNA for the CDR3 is TGTGCCAGCAGTGACAGAAGAACGACGGACAGTTATAGGGGCTACACCTTC.

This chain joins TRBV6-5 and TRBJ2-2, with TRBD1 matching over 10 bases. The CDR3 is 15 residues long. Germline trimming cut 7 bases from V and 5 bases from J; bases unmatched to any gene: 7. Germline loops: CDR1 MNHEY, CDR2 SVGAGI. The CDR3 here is CASKPGQGHTGELFF. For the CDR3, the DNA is TGTGCCAGCAAACCGGGACAGGGGCATACCGGGGAGCTGTTTTTT.